Listed below are T cell receptor beta chains from one sample, sequenced in a study of OX40 agonist ivuxolimab in advanced cancers. This table comes from immunoSEQ multiplex PCR, and its TCRdb copy is limited to in-frame clones, with some not included. This sample has 50,000 to 70,000 clones; about 85% occur once, and the top ten carry about 2.9%. The source material was CD4+ or CD8+ T cells sorted from blood, sampled in a trial of the OX40 agonist ivuxolimab. Source of these receptors: an adult with an advanced solid tumor such as melanoma, head and neck, liver or kidney cancer. The CDR3 runs from the conserved cysteine through the conserved F or W. D genes are given only for firm matches. Expanded clones get a size class; other rows say once, few or many, or leave the size out.

cdr3_nt	cdr3_aa	clone_size	j_call	v_call	d_call
TGCGCCAGCAGCTTGGCCTTGGGCCCTACCTCCACAGATACGCAGTATTTT	CASSLALGPTSTDTQYF	NA	TRBJ2-3	TRBV5-1	NA
TGTGCCTGCCCCCAGGGCGGGGGGTCGCAATCTAGCACAGATACGCAGTATTTT	CACPQGGGSQSSTDTQYF	NA	TRBJ2-3	TRBV30	TRBD2
TGTGCCATCAGTGAGTCGCCCCTCGGGGGTAACGGGGCTGAAGCTTTCTTT	CAISESPLGGNGAEAFF	NA	TRBJ1-1	TRBV10-3	NA
TGCGCCAGCAGCTTGGTAGCTAGCGGGGGGAGTAACACCGGGGAGCTGTTTTTT	CASSLVASGGSNTGELFF	once	TRBJ2-2	TRBV5-1	TRBD2
TGTGCCAGTAGTATAACCGGGACTAGCGGGGGGGCAGATACGCAGTATTTT	CASSITGTSGGADTQYF	NA	TRBJ2-3	TRBV19	TRBD2
TGCGCCAGCAGCAACAACCCAGGAGTCCGGGGAGATACGCAGTATTTT	CASSNNPGVRGDTQYF	NA	TRBJ2-3	TRBV4-3	NA
TGTGCCAGCAGCGCGCGTGAATCTCTAGCGGACGTAAAATCCTACGAGCAGTACTTC	CASSARESLADVKSYEQYF	NA	TRBJ2-7	TRBV11-2	TRBD2
TGCGCCAGCGGCGGACTTAACTATGGCTACACCTTC	CASGGLNYGYTF	NA	TRBJ1-2	TRBV5-1	NA
TGTGCCTGGAGTCCTAGAGGGGAAAAACTGTTTTTT	CAWSPRGEKLFF	NA	TRBJ1-4	TRBV30	NA
TGCGCCAGCAGCTTGGTTTCCAGGTCTAGCTCCTATAATTCACCCCTCCACTTT	CASSLVSRSSSYNSPLHF	NA	TRBJ1-6	TRBV5-1	NA
TGTGCCAGCACCGACAGGGGAAGCTCCTACGAGCAGTACTTC	CASTDRGSSYEQYF	once	TRBJ2-7	TRBV6-1	TRBD1
TGTGCCAGCAGCTCACAATCGTATGGAAACACCATATATTTT	CASSSQSYGNTIYF	NA	TRBJ1-3	TRBV7-2	NA
TGTGCCAGCCACGACTCCGGCGCAGCTAATGAAAAACTGTTTTTT	CASHDSGAANEKLFF	NA	TRBJ1-4	TRBV25-1	NA
TGTGCCAGCAGCTCGACAGGGAGAGGAACCGGGGAGCTGTTTTTT	CASSSTGRGTGELFF	NA	TRBJ2-2	TRBV7-9	TRBD1
TGCGCCAGCAGCTTGCGGGGGGGCACAGATACGCAGTATTTT	CASSLRGGTDTQYF	NA	TRBJ2-3	TRBV5-1	TRBD2
TGTGCCAGCGCCCCGGGAAACACTGAAGCTTTCTTT	CASAPGNTEAFF	NA	TRBJ1-1	TRBV18	NA
TGTGCCAGCAGCGTAGCCCTTTACGGGGGAGGGCCCCAAGAGACCCAGTACTTC	CASSVALYGGGPQETQYF	once	TRBJ2-5	TRBV9	TRBD2
TGTGCCAGCGGGGTTAGCGGGGAACCGGCAGATACGCAGTATTTT	CASGVSGEPADTQYF	NA	TRBJ2-3	TRBV9	TRBD2
TGTGCCAGCAGCTTAGGCAGGGGAAACTATGGCTACACCTTC	CASSLGRGNYGYTF	NA	TRBJ1-2	TRBV7-2	NA
TGTGCCAGCAGCTTGAGGACAGGGAGGAGGGACAGGTCCTACGAGCAGTACTTC	CASSLRTGRRDRSYEQYF	NA	TRBJ2-7	TRBV7-2	TRBD1